Listed below are T cell receptor beta chains from one sample, sequenced in a study of Ad26.COV2.S vaccination and SARS-CoV-2 variants. The method was immunoSEQ multiplex PCR; TCRdb's version includes in-frame clones alone and lacks a portion of them. The sample includes around 300,000 clones, about 89% of them seen just once. The specimen was peripheral blood, collected in a trial of Ad26.COV2.S vaccine versus placebo. These receptors all stem from a person aged 18 to 59 who received the Ad26.COV2.S COVID-19 vaccine or a placebo. The CDR3 runs from the conserved cysteine through the conserved F or W. The D gene is left open where the match is weak. Clone sizes are given selectively: once, few, many, or a class where the clone is expanded.

abundance: -; j_gene: TRBJ2-1; v_gene: TRBV19; d_gene: -; CDR3nt: TGTGCCAGTAGTATAAACCGGGGTTGGGGAGATGGGGGTGAGCAGTTCTTC; CDR3aa: CASSINRGWGDGGEQFF
abundance: -; j_gene: TRBJ2-7; v_gene: TRBV19; d_gene: -; CDR3nt: TGTGCCAGTAGCCTTGCCCTAATAGGGGGCTACGAGCAGTACTTC; CDR3aa: CASSLALIGGYEQYF
abundance: -; j_gene: TRBJ2-3; v_gene: TRBV4-1; d_gene: TRBD2; CDR3nt: TGCGCCAGCAGCCAAGGGGCTAGCGGACGCACAGATACGCAGTATTTT; CDR3aa: CASSQGASGRTDTQYF
abundance: -; j_gene: TRBJ2-3; v_gene: TRBV27; d_gene: -; CDR3nt: TGTGCCAGCAGTATGGGGCACGGAGGGATCTCAGATACGCAGTATTTT; CDR3aa: CASSMGHGGISDTQYF
abundance: -; j_gene: TRBJ2-1; v_gene: TRBV29-1; d_gene: -; CDR3nt: TGCAGCGTTGACGAGGGAGGGGGGAGGAATGAGCAGTTCTTC; CDR3aa: CSVDEGGGRNEQFF
abundance: -; j_gene: TRBJ2-7; v_gene: TRBV5-1; d_gene: -; CDR3nt: TGCGCCAGCAGACTGGGGCGAGGTGAGCAGTACTTC; CDR3aa: CASRLGRGEQYF
abundance: -; j_gene: TRBJ1-6; v_gene: TRBV27; d_gene: TRBD1; CDR3nt: TGTGCCAGCAGTTCGGGACAGCTAAATTCACCCCTCCACTTT; CDR3aa: CASSSGQLNSPLHF
abundance: -; j_gene: TRBJ1-2; v_gene: TRBV28; d_gene: -; CDR3nt: TGTGCCAGCAGGACAGGCCCCTCGGGCTACACCTTC; CDR3aa: CASRTGPSGYTF
abundance: few; j_gene: TRBJ2-6; v_gene: TRBV4-1; d_gene: -; CDR3nt: TGCGCCAGCAGCCAAGATTGGGGGCCTGGGGCCAACGTCCTGACTTTC; CDR3aa: CASSQDWGPGANVLTF
abundance: -; j_gene: TRBJ1-2; v_gene: TRBV5-4; d_gene: TRBD1; CDR3nt: TGTGCCAGCAGCCAGGGGACAGCCGACTTATCTAACTATGGCTACACCTTC; CDR3aa: CASSQGTADLSNYGYTF
abundance: once; j_gene: TRBJ2-7; v_gene: TRBV7-8; d_gene: -; CDR3nt: TGTGCCAGCAGCTCCCAGGGGGCGGGAGGGCCCCACGAGCAGTACTTC; CDR3aa: CASSSQGAGGPHEQYF
abundance: few; j_gene: TRBJ2-4; v_gene: TRBV5-4; d_gene: -; CDR3nt: TGTGCCAGCAGCTTGGGAGGGGGTGGGCCCCTTGTTCAGTACTTC; CDR3aa: CASSLGGGGPLVQYF
abundance: -; j_gene: TRBJ2-5; v_gene: TRBV28; d_gene: TRBD2; CDR3nt: TGTGCCAGCAGCCGTAGCGGGTACCAAGAGACCCAGTACTTC; CDR3aa: CASSRSGYQETQYF
abundance: -; j_gene: TRBJ1-5; v_gene: TRBV19; d_gene: -; CDR3nt: TGTGCCAGTAGGGGCGACAGGTCGGGAAATCAGCCCCAGCATTTT; CDR3aa: CASRGDRSGNQPQHF
abundance: -; j_gene: TRBJ2-1; v_gene: TRBV19; d_gene: TRBD2; CDR3nt: TGTGCCAGTAGTACCCTAGCGGGACTTACAATGAGTGAGCAGTTCTTC; CDR3aa: CASSTLAGLTMSEQFF
abundance: -; j_gene: TRBJ1-1; v_gene: TRBV30; d_gene: -; CDR3nt: TGTGCCTGGAGTGTACGTTTCGGCAGAGGAGCCACTGAAGCTTTCTTT; CDR3aa: CAWSVRFGRGATEAFF
abundance: -; j_gene: TRBJ2-5; v_gene: TRBV6-1; d_gene: TRBD2; CDR3nt: TGTGCCAGCAGTGAACAATGGTGGACTAGCGGGGGGGCATTGGAGACCCAGTACTTC; CDR3aa: CASSEQWWTSGGALETQYF
abundance: few; j_gene: TRBJ2-2; v_gene: TRBV18; d_gene: TRBD2; CDR3nt: TGTGCCAGCTCACCACAACTAGCGGGAGGCCTGAACACCGGGGAGCTGTTTTTT; CDR3aa: CASSPQLAGGLNTGELFF
abundance: -; j_gene: TRBJ1-1; v_gene: TRBV6-5; d_gene: -; CDR3nt: TGTGCCAGCTCGCACTGGAACACTGAAGCTTTCTTT; CDR3aa: CASSHWNTEAFF
abundance: few; j_gene: TRBJ1-5; v_gene: TRBV28; d_gene: -; CDR3nt: TGTGCCAGCAGCCCACTAGGGATAAGCAATCAGCCCCAGCATTTT; CDR3aa: CASSPLGISNQPQHF
abundance: -; j_gene: TRBJ2-1; v_gene: TRBV3-1/TRBV3-2; d_gene: TRBD2; CDR3nt: TGTGCCAGCAGTCCGACTAGCGGGAGCAACAATGAGCAGTTCTTC; CDR3aa: CASSPTSGSNNEQFF
abundance: -; j_gene: TRBJ1-5; v_gene: TRBV7-8; d_gene: -; CDR3nt: TGTGCCAGCAGCCTTGGGGGAGTGGATCAGCCCCAGCATTTT; CDR3aa: CASSLGGVDQPQHF
abundance: -; j_gene: TRBJ1-2; v_gene: TRBV28; d_gene: TRBD1; CDR3nt: TGTGCCAGCAGTTTAGTGGGACAGGGGTCCTCGGGGGGCTACACCTTC; CDR3aa: CASSLVGQGSSGGYTF
abundance: -; j_gene: TRBJ2-1; v_gene: TRBV20-1; d_gene: TRBD1; CDR3nt: TGCAGTGCTAGTTTGAACAGGGGCAATGAGCAGTTCTTC; CDR3aa: CSASLNRGNEQFF
abundance: -; j_gene: TRBJ1-2; v_gene: TRBV10-3; d_gene: TRBD1; CDR3nt: TGTGCCATCAGTGAGTCCAGGACAGGGGGGGTGTATGGCTACACCTTC; CDR3aa: CAISESRTGGVYGYTF
abundance: -; j_gene: TRBJ2-1; v_gene: TRBV9; d_gene: TRBD2; CDR3nt: TGTGCCAGCAGCCCGAATCCGGGACTAGCCGAGTCTGAGCAGTTCTTC; CDR3aa: CASSPNPGLAESEQFF
abundance: -; j_gene: TRBJ2-5; v_gene: TRBV9; d_gene: TRBD1; CDR3nt: TGTGCCAGCAGCTTCGGACAGGGATCTCAAGAGACCCAGTACTTC; CDR3aa: CASSFGQGSQETQYF
abundance: few; j_gene: TRBJ1-6; v_gene: TRBV6-1; d_gene: -; CDR3nt: TGTGCCAGCAGTGAATCTGGGTTTGGCTCACCCCTCCACTTT; CDR3aa: CASSESGFGSPLHF
abundance: -; j_gene: TRBJ2-3; v_gene: TRBV9; d_gene: -; CDR3nt: TGTGCCAGCAGCGTTGGGACAGATACGCAGTATTTT; CDR3aa: CASSVGTDTQYF
abundance: -; j_gene: TRBJ1-5; v_gene: TRBV15; d_gene: -; CDR3nt: TGTGCCACCAGCTCGGGACGGCGCAATCAGCCCCAGCATTTT; CDR3aa: CATSSGRRNQPQHF
abundance: -; j_gene: TRBJ1-2; v_gene: TRBV6-6; d_gene: -; CDR3nt: TGTGCCAGCAGCATCAATTCAGGGAGCGGCTACACCTTC; CDR3aa: CASSINSGSGYTF
abundance: -; j_gene: TRBJ2-5; v_gene: TRBV11-3; d_gene: TRBD2; CDR3nt: TGTGCCAGCAGCCCGGGGCTAGCGGGAGTTATTCAAGAGACCCAGTACTTC; CDR3aa: CASSPGLAGVIQETQYF
abundance: -; j_gene: TRBJ1-1; v_gene: TRBV5-5; d_gene: -; CDR3nt: TGTGCCAGCAGCTTGGTTGCGGTGGCGAACACTGAAGCTTTCTTT; CDR3aa: CASSLVAVANTEAFF
abundance: -; j_gene: TRBJ1-2; v_gene: TRBV28; d_gene: -; CDR3nt: TGTGCCAGCAGTTCAGGATCTCTCTATGGCTACACCTTC; CDR3aa: CASSSGSLYGYTF
abundance: -; j_gene: TRBJ1-4; v_gene: TRBV20-1; d_gene: -; CDR3nt: TGCAGTGCAAGTACAGGGTTTGCTGAAAAACTGTTTTTT; CDR3aa: CSASTGFAEKLFF
abundance: -; j_gene: TRBJ1-1; v_gene: TRBV5-4; d_gene: TRBD1; CDR3nt: TGTGCCAGCAGCTTGGTATACAGGGGAGGCACTGAAGCTTTCTTT; CDR3aa: CASSLVYRGGTEAFF
abundance: once; j_gene: TRBJ1-5; v_gene: TRBV4-3; d_gene: -; CDR3nt: TGCGCCAGCAGCCAAGAGCCGACGGGCAATCAGCCCCAGCATTTT; CDR3aa: CASSQEPTGNQPQHF
abundance: -; j_gene: TRBJ2-1; v_gene: TRBV2; d_gene: TRBD2; CDR3nt: TGTGCCAGCCTTCGTGATAGCGGGAACAATGAGCAGTTCTTC; CDR3aa: CASLRDSGNNEQFF